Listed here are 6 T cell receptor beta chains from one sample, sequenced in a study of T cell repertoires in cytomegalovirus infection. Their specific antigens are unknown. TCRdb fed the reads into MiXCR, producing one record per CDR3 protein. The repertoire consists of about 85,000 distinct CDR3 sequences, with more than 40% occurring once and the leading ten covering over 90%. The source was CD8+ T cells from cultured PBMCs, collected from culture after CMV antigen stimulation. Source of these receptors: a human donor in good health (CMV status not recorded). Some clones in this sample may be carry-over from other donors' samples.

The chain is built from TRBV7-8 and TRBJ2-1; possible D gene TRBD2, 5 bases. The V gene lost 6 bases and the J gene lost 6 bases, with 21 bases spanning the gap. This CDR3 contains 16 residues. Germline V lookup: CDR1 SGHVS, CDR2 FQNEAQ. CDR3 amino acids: CASSFLLVSLSNEQFF. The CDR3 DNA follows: TGTGCCAGCAGTTTCTTACTAGTGTCTCTTTCCAATGAGCAGTTCTTC.

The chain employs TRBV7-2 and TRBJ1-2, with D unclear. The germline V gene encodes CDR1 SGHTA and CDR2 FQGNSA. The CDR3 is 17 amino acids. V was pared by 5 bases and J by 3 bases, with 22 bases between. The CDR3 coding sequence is TGTGCCAGCAGCCCCAATGCCGCGACTTGCCGGGACTATGGCTACACCTTC. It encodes CASSPNAATCRDYGYTF.

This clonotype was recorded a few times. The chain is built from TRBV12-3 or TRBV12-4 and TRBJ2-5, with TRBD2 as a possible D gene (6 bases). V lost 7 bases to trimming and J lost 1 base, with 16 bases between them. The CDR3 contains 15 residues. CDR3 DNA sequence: TGTGCCAGCACCCCTGGCCAGGGACTCCAAGAGACCCAGTACTTC. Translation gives CASTPGQGLQETQYF.

Here the CDR3 DNA reads TGTGCCAGCAGCCCCTGGACAGGGGAAGCTTTCTTT. Amino acid sequence: CASSPWTGEAFF. This rearrangement joins TRBV6-5 to TRBJ1-1; 8 nucleotides line up with TRBD1. Per germline, CDR1 MNHEY and CDR2 SVGAGI. The CDR3 spans 12 residues. V shed 6 bases and J 8 bases; nucleotides not matched to a gene: 5.

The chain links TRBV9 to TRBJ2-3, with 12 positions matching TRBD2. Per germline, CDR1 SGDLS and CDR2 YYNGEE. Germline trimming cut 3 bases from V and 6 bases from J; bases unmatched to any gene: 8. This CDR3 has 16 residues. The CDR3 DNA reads TGTGCCAGCAGCGCACCCACTAGCGGGAGGACCGATACGCAGTATTTT. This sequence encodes CASSAPTSGRTDTQYF.

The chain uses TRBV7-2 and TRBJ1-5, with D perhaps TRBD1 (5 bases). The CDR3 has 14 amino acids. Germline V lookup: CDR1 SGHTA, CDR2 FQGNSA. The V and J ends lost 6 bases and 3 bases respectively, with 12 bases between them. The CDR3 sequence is CASSPWGLNQPQHF. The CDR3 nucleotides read TGTGCCAGCAGTCCATGGGGACTCAATCAGCCCCAGCATTTT.